The 11 T cell receptor beta chains below all came from one sample that was sequenced in a study of neurological immune-mediated disorders. Time point described: longitudinal time-point 3. TCRdb called the 5' RACE reads again in MiXCR, with one record for every CDR3 protein. The repertoire has 53,000 or so distinct CDR3 sequences, roughly 8.3% of them found once; the top ten carry 1.5% to 2%. Sequenced material: PBMCs. Receptors were obtained from a woman in her thirties or forties in good health.

In DNA form, the CDR3 reads TGCAGCGTTGAGGGTGCCCGTGTTGGTGCTGAAGCTTTCTTT. It translates to CSVEGARVGAEAFF. The J gene is TRBJ1-1, the V gene TRBV29-1; D unclear. The germline V gene has CDR1 SQVTM and CDR2 ANQGSEA. Trimming cost V 3 bases and J 6 bases, with 17 bases left between them. The CDR3 is 14 amino acids.

This clonotype was detected many times. The chain's CDR3 is CSVEPGTDTQYF. Here the CDR3 DNA reads TGCAGCGTTGAGCCCGGGACAGATACGCAGTATTTT. J is TRBJ2-3 and V is TRBV29-1; no reliable D call. Germline V gives CDR1 SQVTM, CDR2 ANQGSEA. With 3 bases removed from V and 3 bases from J, the gap between germline ends came to 7 bases. The CDR3 totals 12 residues.

In this sample, this clonotype turned up many times. The rearrangement uses TRBV4-3 and TRBJ1-1; D gene uncertain. Germline V gene sequence: CDR1 LGHNA, CDR2 YSLEER. V was pared by 0 bases and J by 3 bases, with 8 bases between. This CDR3 is built from 14 residues. The CDR3 here is CASSQDPGYTEAFF. DNA for the CDR3: TGCGCCAGCAGCCAAGATCCTGGTTACACTGAAGCTTTCTTT.

This clonotype was recorded many times. The chain joins TRBV5-1 to TRBJ2-2; no clear D gene. CDR1 and CDR2 (germline): SGHRS, YFSETQ. V was clipped by 5 bases and J by 7 bases, with 9 bases between them. This CDR3 is 12 amino acids long. The CDR3: CASRPDNGELFF. CDR3 coding DNA: TGCGCCAGCAGACCAGACAACGGGGAGCTGTTTTTT.

This clonotype was observed at least ten times. V gene TRBV6-2 or TRBV6-3 combines with J gene TRBJ2-7; D gene ambiguous. The CDR3 totals 13 residues. Germline-derived CDR1 and CDR2 are MNHEY and SVGEGT. V was shortened by 2 bases and J by 0 bases, with 5 bases between the two germline ends. CDR3 loop: CASSYEASYEQYF. CDR3 in DNA: TGTGCCAGCAGTTACGAGGCCTCCTACGAGCAGTACTTC.

At least ten counts were recorded for this clonotype. The chain uses TRBV7-3 and TRBJ2-2, with TRBD2 matching 9 bases. The CDR3 has 15 residues. J was trimmed by 3 bases and V by 4 bases; bases with no gene match: 3. CDR1 and CDR2 (germline): SGHTA, FQGTGA. DNA of the CDR3: TGTGCCAGCAGCTCGGGACTAGCCGACACCGGGGAGCTGTTTTTT. It is translated as CASSSGLADTGELFF.

To note about this clonotype: A much larger clone lies one base from this, so it may be a read error. The rearrangement joins TRBV20-1 to TRBJ2-1; D tentatively fits TRBD1 or TRBD2 (6 bases each). Germline V gives CDR1 DFQATT, CDR2 SNEGSKA (reference sequence). The CDR3 spans 11 residues. The V end lost 5 bases, the J end lost 14 bases, and 16 bases lay between the germline ends. CDR3 amino acids: CSAWERGRKFF. DNA of the CDR3: TGCAGTGCTTGGGAAAGGGGGAGGAAGTTCTTC.

This clonotype was counted many times. This rearrangement joins TRBV7-8 to TRBJ1-6; 7 nucleotides match TRBD1. V was pared by 5 bases and J by 7 bases, with 5 bases of the junction left unmatched. Germline V CDR1 and CDR2: SGHVS, FQNEAQ. This CDR3 contains 14 residues. CDR3: CASSARGRNSPLHF. CDR3 nucleotide sequence: TGTGCCAGCAGCGCCAGGGGGAGGAATTCACCCCTCCACTTT.

This clonotype was observed at least ten times. This chain connects TRBV10-2 to TRBJ2-1; 9 nucleotides match TRBD2. This CDR3 spans 15 amino acids. Looked up from germline, CDR1 is WSHSY and CDR2 is SAAADI. J lost 6 bases, V lost 5 bases, and 8 bases had no gene match. CDR3 sequence reads: CASSPWTSVSNEQFF. The CDR3 DNA follows: TGCGCCAGCAGTCCCTGGACTAGCGTAAGCAATGAGCAGTTCTTC.

This clonotype was seen many times. This chain joins TRBV5-1 and TRBJ2-3, with D perhaps matching TRBD1 (5 bases). The CDR3 loop spans 13 amino acids. Germline-derived CDR1 and CDR2 are SGHRS and YFSETQ. V was pared by 5 bases and J by 6 bases, with 13 bases between. DNA for the CDR3: TGCGCCAGCAGAAAAGACAGTCGCGATACGCAGTATTTT. Its translation: CASRKDSRDTQYF.

The table lists this clonotype with many counts. V gene TRBV4-1 combines with J gene TRBJ2-5; 11 nucleotides line up with TRBD2. In germline, CDR1 is MGHRA, CDR2 YSYEKL. This CDR3 comprises 15 residues. Unmatched junction bases numbered 10, after V lost 4 bases and J lost 9 bases. In DNA form, the CDR3 reads TGCGCCAGCAGCCTGGGACTAGCGGAAAGTTTGCCCCAGTACTTC. Its translation is CASSLGLAESLPQYF.